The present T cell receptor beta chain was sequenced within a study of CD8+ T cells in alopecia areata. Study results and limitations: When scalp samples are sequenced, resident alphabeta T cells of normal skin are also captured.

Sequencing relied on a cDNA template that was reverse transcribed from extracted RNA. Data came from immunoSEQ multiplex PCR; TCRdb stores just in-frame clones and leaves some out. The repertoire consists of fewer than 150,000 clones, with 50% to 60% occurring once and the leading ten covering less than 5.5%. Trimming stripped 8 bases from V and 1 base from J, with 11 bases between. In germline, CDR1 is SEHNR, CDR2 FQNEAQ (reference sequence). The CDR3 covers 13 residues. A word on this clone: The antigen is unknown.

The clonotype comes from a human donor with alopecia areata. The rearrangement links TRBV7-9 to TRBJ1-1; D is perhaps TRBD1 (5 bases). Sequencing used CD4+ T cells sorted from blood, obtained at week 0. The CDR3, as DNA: TGTGCCAGCTACACGGGGGGGAACACTGAAGCTTTCTTT. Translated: CASYTGGNTEAFF.